This record covers a single T cell receptor (beta chain). This clone was detected once. The antigen it recognizes is unknown. Per-nucleotide qualities are absent, and no much larger clonotype sits a single base away. This sample was taken from a study of shared clonotypes between healthy human individuals (dated by TCRdb to 2020 to 2022). Regarding the research as a whole: The cohort comprised a couple of women and a few men aged 18 to 49 years. Per donor, three plates each were used for CD4 naive and CD4 memory, two for CD8 naive, and one for CD8 memory. The study deeply sequenced blood TCR repertoires of about 5 healthy adults to estimate repertoire size and the extent of clonotype sharing between individuals. To increase sequencing depth and limit assay-specific biases, TCR repertoire library preparation and sequencing were carried out by different laboratories using diverse techniques. Each donor's leukapheresis produced roughly between about 0.9 and 9.5 billion PBMCs. Study-wide findings and limitations: Pairwise subsampling indicated that sequencing depth was expected to affect the degree of clonotype sharing among donors. Compared with non-shared clonotypes, clonotypes shared by all four sorted-subset donors had higher generation probabilities. Across four donors, approximately 5% of naive CD4, more than 3% of naive CD8, 2.3% of memory CD4, and about 0.4% of memory CD8 clonotypes were shared. Naive subsets generally had larger estimated clonotype richness than memory subsets. Because the study included a small number of donors, the genetic and exposure-history diversity represented was limited. Even with the large sequencing depth, rarefaction of the sorted-subset datasets indicated that sequencing was incomplete. Sampling was restricted to blood, and TCR repertoires in tissues likely differ from the TCR repertoires found in blood.

The donors were healthy, HIV-negative adults who had no recently reported acute infections or vaccinations. Only Caucasian adults living in Nashville, Tennessee, USA were represented among the donors. CD4+ T cells were enriched by magnetic negative selection, after which naive cells were positively selected on CD45RA and the negative fraction was taken as the memory subset. Blood was obtained by leukapheresis, after which PBMCs were separated by Ficoll-Histopaque density gradient centrifugation and cryopreserved in liquid nitrogen vapor phase. Purity and quantity of every magnetically sorted T cell population were checked by analytical flow cytometry. Genomic DNA was isolated from every sorted fraction and measured by UV absorbance on a Nanodrop 2000c. Looking up the germline V gene yields CDR1 SGHDT and CDR2 YYEEEE. The germline V and J ends show losses of 0 bases and 7 bases respectively, and no gene match explains 7 bases of the junction. The CDR3 has 15 amino acids, counting the end cysteine and phenylalanine. Only the CDR3 part of the read is kept: 45 bases, read in frame from the first base.

Using the deep immunoSEQ assay, multiplex PCR amplified TCR CDR3 regions from genomic DNA. Genomic DNA extracted from each cell subset was distributed evenly over all wells of several immunoSEQ 96-well plates, and each plate served as one replicate. Each replicate PCR for sorted subsets received about 180 ng genomic DNA, equal to about 29,000 T cell genomes. Purified libraries were quantified with a Qubit 3.0 fluorometer, sized on a Bioanalyzer 2100, and re-quantified with the KAPA Library Quantification kit. Every immunoSEQ 96-well plate was sequenced on a separate single-read 150-cycle Illumina NextSeq 550 flow cell. In the original analysis: Because only junctional sequences without quality scores were contained in the immunoSEQ output, filtering matching that applied to full-length reads could not be performed. To assign V/J genes and CDR3, sequences were annotated against IMGT germline references using PyIR, a Python wrapper for IgBLAST v1.9. Any read was removed if the V/J assignment was weak (E-value above 1e-6), the CDR3 was missing, or the read contained stop codons, out-of-frame junctions, or ambiguous translated residues. V3J clonotypes were defined by identical inferred V gene, J gene, and CDR3 amino acid sequence. To compute the percentage overlap between repertoires, the number of shared unique clonotypes was divided by the size of the smaller repertoire. Three approaches were used to assess repertoire richness: RTK rarefaction, the Chao1 estimator, and Recon v2.1 estimates of unobserved clonotypes. For all TCRbeta clonotypes obtained by the gDNA method from a few donors, generation probabilities were computed with OLGA. Entries here come from immuneACCESS through TCRdb and include only in-frame sequences with V and J called. Some clones fail to appear in such tables; in the studies checked, an unresolved V gene covers under half of the shortfall, and the cause of the remainder is unknown. V and J calls plus clone size are reproduced from that table; the DNA served to infer D and trimming. The sample table holds approximately 330,000 clones, of which 73% were seen once. The ten most abundant clones make up 10% of the sample.

This TCR was sampled from a young man in good health. Sequenced material: memory CD4+ T cells sorted from blood. According to the study, the label for this sample's cell subset or site signals: CD45RA-negative fraction. The sequence joins TRBV5-6 to TRBJ1-2; TRBD1 fits 9 bases in the junction. Read as DNA, the sequence is TGTGCCAGCAGCTTGGCGAACAGGGGGCGCTTTGGCTACACCTTC. Its coded protein is CASSLANRGRFGYTF. Supplemented by the reference TRBV5-6 and TRBJ1-2 proteins around the CDR3, the complete variable domain is DAGVTQSPTHLIKTRGQQVTLRCSPKSGHDTVSWYQQALGQGPQFIFQYYEEEERQRGNFPDRFSGHQFPNYSSELNVNALLLGDSALYLCASSLANRGRFGYTFGSGTRLTVV.